Listed here are 15 T cell receptor beta chains from one sample, sequenced in a study of blood T cells in healthy people across ages. Primers used in a second PCR of about 7 to 12 cycles were a sample-barcoded 5' primer and a J-beta primer mix. TCRdb fed the 5' RACE reads into MiXCR, producing one record per CDR3 protein. In the table there are about 1.4 million distinct CDR3 sequences, approximately 59% of which are singletons. Material for sequencing was blood. The receptor source for this set is a man aged 18 to 30 in good health.

This chain links TRBV13 with TRBJ2-3, with TRBD2 matching 9 bases. Germline lookup yields CDR1 PRHDT and CDR2 FYEKMQ (reference sequence). The CDR3 covers 16 residues. V was pared by 3 bases and J by 6 bases, with 10 bases of the junction left unmatched. CDR3 protein: CASSFRPSGVRDTQYF. CDR3 in DNA: TGTGCCAGCAGCTTCCGACCTAGCGGGGTTCGGGATACGCAGTATTTT.

The V call is TRBV27, the J call TRBJ1-2; D uncertain. The CDR3 is made up of 15 amino acids. Germline loops: CDR1 MNHEY, CDR2 SMNVEV (reference sequence). Trimming took 0 bases from V and 4 from J, leaving 12 bases between them. This CDR3 is CASSLSDRLPYGYTF. CDR3 DNA sequence: TGTGCCAGCAGTTTATCCGATAGGCTCCCCTATGGCTACACCTTC.

In this sample, this clonotype turned up many times. The rearrangement joins TRBV6-6 to TRBJ1-1, with 7 bases fitting TRBD1. The CDR3 is made up of 15 amino acids. V lost 6 bases to trimming and J lost 7 bases; unmatched junction nucleotides: 14. The germline V gene encodes CDR1 MNHNY and CDR2 SVGAGI (reference sequence). The chain's CDR3 is CASSPGTAVTHEAFF. The CDR3 DNA is TGTGCCAGCAGCCCCGGGACAGCGGTAACCCATGAAGCTTTCTTT.

Details on this clonotype: The junction does not match germline at one end; this may be a read error. This sequence joins TRBV7-2 and TRBJ2-5; no clear D. CDR3 size: 15 residues. The germline gives CDR1 SGHTA, CDR2 FQGNSA. CDR3 DNA: TGCGCCAGCAGCTTAGTTCTGGGTTTTTCGGAGACCCAGTACTTC. This gives the protein CASSLVLGFSETQYF.

The chain has TRBV27 and TRBJ2-1; 8 positions match TRBD2. The CDR3 is 14 residues long. With V trimmed by 8 bases and J by 4 bases, 7 bases remained unmatched. Germline V gene lookup returns CDR1 MNHEY and CDR2 SMNVEV (reference sequence). CDR3 bases: TGTGCCAGCTGGAAGCGGGGGATTTACAATGAGCAGTTCTTC. This translates into CASWKRGIYNEQFF.

A few counts support this clonotype. The chain carries TRBV4-1 and TRBJ2-5, with D perhaps TRBD1 (5 bases). The CDR3 sequence is 14 residues long. Germline CDR1 MGHRA, CDR2 YSYEKL. Deletions cut 2 bases from V and 3 bases from J, with 10 bases between. The CDR3 coding sequence is TGCGCCAGCAGCCAAATAAGCAGGGAAGAGACCCAGTACTTC. This codes for CASSQISREETQYF.

V usage is TRBV15 and J usage is TRBJ2-6; a weak D match, TRBD2 (6 bases). Germline loops: CDR1 LNHNV, CDR2 YYDKDF (reference sequence). Trimming stripped 0 bases from V and 1 base from J, with 13 bases between. The length of the CDR3 is 18 residues. The CDR3 loop reads CATSRDLTGRSGANVLTF. The CDR3 DNA follows: TGTGCCACCAGCAGAGATCTGACGGGGAGGTCTGGGGCCAACGTCCTGACTTTC.

CDR3 DNA: TGTGCCAGCAGCTTAGATAGCGGGGACAATGAGCAGTTCTTC. Amino acid sequence: CASSLDSGDNEQFF. The chain couples TRBV7-9 to TRBJ2-1; 8 nucleotides agree with TRBD2. J lost 5 bases, V lost 1 base, and 1 base had no gene match. This CDR3 spans 14 amino acids. Germline CDR1 is SEHNR and CDR2 is FQNEAQ (reference sequence). The variable domain in full, with the rest retrieved from reference TRBV7-9 and TRBJ2-1, is DTGVSQNPRHKITKRGQNVTFRCDPISEHNRLYWYRQTLGQGPEFLTYFQNEAQLEKSRLLSDRFSAERPKGSFSTLEIQRTEQGDSAMYLCASSLDSGDNEQFFGPGTRLTVL.

The V call is TRBV7-2, the J call TRBJ2-1; D may be TRBD1 (6 bases). Looked up from germline, CDR1 is SGHTA and CDR2 is FQGNSA. V dropped 6 bases and J dropped 3 bases, with 15 bases sitting between them. This CDR3 region has 15 residues. This chain's CDR3 is CASRNTGKGYNEQFF. The CDR3 DNA sequence: TGTGCCAGCAGGAATACAGGGAAAGGCTACAATGAGCAGTTCTTC.

In its sample, this clonotype was seen a few times. The chain carries TRBV7-2 and TRBJ2-1; no firm D call. The germline V and J ends were trimmed by 3 bases and 6 bases, with 12 bases remaining between them. CDR1 and CDR2 from the germline V gene are SGHTA and FQGNSA. The CDR3 extends over 14 amino acids. The CDR3 protein is CASSLLVEANEQFF. CDR3 sequence (DNA): TGTGCCAGCAGCTTGTTGGTCGAGGCCAATGAGCAGTTCTTC. Full variable domain (missing parts from reference TRBV7-2 and TRBJ2-1): GAGVSQSPSNKVTEKGKDVELRCDPISGHTALYWYRQSLGQGLEFLIYFQGNSAPDKSGLPSDRFSAERTGGSVSTLTIQRTQQEDSAVYLCASSLLVEANEQFFGPGTRLTVL.

This clonotype was recorded a few times. The chain uses TRBV2 and TRBJ2-5, with 7 bases matching TRBD2. The better agreement between TRBJ2-7 and the DNA end casts doubt on the J call. CDR3 length: 13 residues. The germline V gene has CDR1 SNHLY and CDR2 FYNNEI. The CDR3 DNA is TGTGCCAGCAGTGAAATTGGGGGGGGCGAGCAGTACTTC. Protein product: CASSEIGGGEQYF.

The sample holds a few counts of this clonotype. The chain carries TRBV2 and TRBJ2-3; no clear D. Per the germline V gene, CDR1 is SNHLY and CDR2 is FYNNEI. Trimming cost V 1 base and J 3 bases, with 8 bases left between them. The CDR3 is 14 amino acids. CDR3: CASSEEYGTDTQYF. The CDR3 nucleotides read TGTGCCAGCAGTGAAGAGTACGGGACAGATACGCAGTATTTT.

This chain connects TRBV7-2 to TRBJ2-7, with D possibly being TRBD1 or TRBD2 (7 bases each). Trimming stripped 1 base from V and 2 bases from J, with 21 bases between. Germline CDR1 and CDR2: SGHTA and FQGNSA. The CDR3 spans 18 residues. The CDR3 sequence is CASSLDLNRGLQTYEQYF. The CDR3 DNA reads TGTGCCAGCAGCTTAGACCTTAACAGGGGACTACAAACCTACGAGCAGTACTTC.

This clonotype was recorded a few times. The chain employs TRBV20-1 and TRBJ2-7; tentatively, D is TRBD2 (6 bases). V was clipped by 1 base and J by 3 bases, with 34 bases between them. CDR3 length: 21 residues. Germline CDR1 DFQATT, CDR2 SNEGSKA (reference sequence). DNA of the CDR3: TGCAGTGCTAGAGGGATTGGTGCAGGGAAATTTTCGGGACTGGTGGACTACGAGCAGTACTTC. This sequence encodes CSARGIGAGKFSGLVDYEQYF.

The chain recombines TRBV2 with TRBJ1-2; no clear D gene. The CDR3 has 15 residues. Germline assignment: CDR1 SNHLY and CDR2 FYNNEI. V gave up 6 bases and J gave up 8 bases, with 22 bases separating them. This CDR3 reads CASRAVQDVRGGYTF. The DNA of the CDR3 is TGTGCCAGCAGAGCAGTCCAGGACGTTCGCGGGGGCTACACCTTC. Variable domain in full (rest from reference TRBV2 and TRBJ1-2): EPEVTQTPSHQVTQMGQEVILRCVPISNHLYFYWYRQILGQKVEFLVSFYNNEISEKSEIFDDQFSVERPDGSNFTLKIRSTKLEDSAMYFCASRAVQDVRGGYTFGSGTRLTVV.